Following are 14 T cell receptor beta chains from one sample sequenced in a study of blood T cell repertoires in COVID-19. Data came from immunoSEQ multiplex PCR; TCRdb stores just in-frame clones and leaves some out. The sample yields around 280,000 clones, around 90% seen once. Sequencing was done on a sample of peripheral blood. These receptors were collected from a woman between 45 and 60 years old who had recovered from COVID-19.

V gene TRBV7-9 combines with J gene TRBJ1-3, with no clear D. The germline V gene encodes CDR1 SEHNR and CDR2 FQNEAQ (reference sequence). Trimming took off 5 bases at V and 4 bases at J, with 9 bases between the two ends. This CDR3 comprises 13 residues. The CDR3 DNA reads as TGTGCCAGCAGCCCAGGCCCCGGAAACACCATATATTTT. It codes for CASSPGPGNTIYF. Using reference TRBV7-9 and TRBJ1-3 for the parts outside the CDR3, the full variable domain is DTGVSQNPRHKITKRGQNVTFRCDPISEHNRLYWYRQTLGQGPEFLTYFQNEAQLEKSRLLSDRFSAERPKGSFSTLEIQRTEQGDSAMYLCASSPGPGNTIYFGEGSWLTVV.

This clone was recorded once. The chain is built from TRBV28 and TRBJ2-1, with 8 nucleotides matching TRBD1. Trimming removed 2 bases from V and 9 bases from J; junction bases left unmatched: 9. The CDR3 extends over 15 amino acids. Germline values: CDR1 MDHEN, CDR2 SYDVKM. The CDR3 is CASSLGRGLGGEQFF. The CDR3 DNA sequence: TGTGCCAGCAGTTTAGGCAGGGGGCTAGGTGGTGAGCAGTTCTTC.

The chain joins TRBV6-5 to TRBJ2-1; D gene uncertain. V was cut by 1 base and J by 2 bases, with 3 bases left in between. This CDR3 is 13 amino acids long. Germline V gives CDR1 MNHEY, CDR2 SVGAGI. The DNA of the CDR3 is TGTGCCAGCAGTTACTACACCTACAATGAGCAGTTCTTC. Its protein product is CASSYYTYNEQFF.

This clone has a handful of counts. The chain recombines TRBV6-2 or TRBV6-3 with TRBJ2-1, with 14 bases lining up with TRBD2. Looked up from germline, CDR1 is MNHEY and CDR2 is SVGEGT. Germline trimming cut 5 bases from V and 2 bases from J; bases unmatched to any gene: 2. CDR3 length equals 16 residues. CDR3 sequence (DNA): TGTGCCAGCAGTGGACTAGCGGGGGGCCCCTACAATGAGCAGTTCTTC. Amino acids: CASSGLAGGPYNEQFF.

This chain connects TRBV11-2 to TRBJ2-7; D is unclear. Germline V gene lookup returns CDR1 SGHAT and CDR2 FQNNGV. CDR3 length: 14 residues. The V gene lost 3 bases and the J gene lost 2 bases, with 11 bases spanning the gap. The CDR3 sequence: CASSFPRSPYEQYF. In DNA form, the CDR3 reads TGTGCCAGCAGCTTCCCCCGGAGCCCCTACGAGCAGTACTTC.

The J gene is TRBJ2-3, the V gene TRBV7-9; the match to TRBD2 covers 10 bases. The CDR3 is 16 amino acids. Germline CDR1 is SEHNR and CDR2 is FQNEAQ (reference sequence). V dropped 2 bases and J dropped 2; count of bases not matched to a gene: 4. Written as DNA, the CDR3 is TGTGCCAGCAGCTTAAGAGCGGGAGGGCTCACAGATACGCAGTATTTT. Its translation is CASSLRAGGLTDTQYF.

The chain links TRBV6-5 to TRBJ1-3, with D uncertain. This CDR3 has 13 residues. V gave up 6 bases and J gave up 4 bases, with 10 bases separating them. The germline V gene encodes CDR1 MNHEY and CDR2 SVGAGI. CDR3 region: CASRSPGGNTIYF. The CDR3 bases are TGTGCCAGCAGATCCCCGGGAGGAAACACCATATATTTT.

V gene TRBV7-9 combines with J gene TRBJ1-2; a possible D gene is TRBD1 (5 bases). V lost 6 bases and J 4 bases, leaving 12 bases between the germline ends. The CDR3 spans 13 residues. Germline V gives CDR1 SEHNR, CDR2 FQNEAQ (reference sequence). The CDR3 nucleotides read TGTGCCAGCAGTTTCCAGGGAACCTATGGCTACACCTTC. Translated: CASSFQGTYGYTF. Together with reference TRBV7-9 and TRBJ1-2, the CDR3 gives the full variable domain: DTGVSQNPRHKITKRGQNVTFRCDPISEHNRLYWYRQTLGQGPEFLTYFQNEAQLEKSRLLSDRFSAERPKGSFSTLEIQRTEQGDSAMYLCASSFQGTYGYTFGSGTRLTVV.

The chain employs TRBV29-1 and TRBJ1-1, with a tentative D call TRBD1 (6 bases). CDR1 and CDR2 from the germline V gene are SQVTM and ANQGSEA. The CDR3 sequence is 14 residues long. Trimming stripped 4 bases from V and 3 bases from J, with 15 bases between. In DNA, the CDR3 is TGCAGCGTTGGGCGGGGGCAGGTGTACACTGAAGCTTTCTTT. This codes for CSVGRGQVYTEAFF.

The genes are TRBV27 and TRBJ2-3; maybe TRBD2 (5 bases). The germline gives CDR1 MNHEY, CDR2 SMNVEV (reference sequence). Trimming pared 2 bases from V and 0 bases from J, leaving 9 bases between. This CDR3 comprises 15 residues. The CDR3 spells CASSLAWTSTDTQYF. In DNA form, the CDR3 reads TGTGCCAGCAGTTTAGCGTGGACTAGCACAGATACGCAGTATTTT.

The CDR3 spells CASSLAGGAPLYGYTF. CDR3 in DNA: TGTGCCAGCAGCTTGGCCGGGGGGGCCCCTCTCTATGGCTACACCTTC. The J gene is TRBJ1-2, the V gene TRBV5-6, with D maybe TRBD1 (6 bases). The germline V and J ends were trimmed by 0 bases and 4 bases, with 16 bases remaining between them. Germline V CDR1 and CDR2: SGHDT, YYEEEE. This CDR3 is 16 amino acids long.

With respect to this clone: The same CDR3 can be traced to other DNA sequences in this sample. V is TRBV6-5 and J is TRBJ1-6; no definite D call. Germline V gene lookup returns CDR1 MNHEY and CDR2 SVGAGI. Between the trimmed V and J ends, which lost 6 bases and 0 bases, there was a span of 9 bases. This CDR3 is 15 amino acids long. The CDR3 loop reads CASRLGSSYNSPLHF. The DNA of the CDR3 is TGTGCCAGCAGACTAGGGAGCTCCTATAATTCACCCCTCCACTTT.

This sequence joins TRBV30 and TRBJ2-5; TRBD2 might be the D (5 bases). The V gene's germline CDR1 is GTSNPN and CDR2 SVGIG (reference sequence). This CDR3 has 11 amino acids. V lost 5 bases and J lost 4, with 8 bases in between. The CDR3 bases are TGTGCCTGGTCTAGCAGAGAGACCCAGTACTTC. This gives the protein CAWSSRETQYF.

The chain recombines TRBV27 with TRBJ1-2; D is possibly TRBD1 (5 bases). Germline loops: CDR1 MNHEY, CDR2 SMNVEV (reference sequence). Trimming stripped 3 bases from V and 7 bases from J, with 12 bases between. This CDR3 is 13 amino acids long. In DNA form, the CDR3 reads TGTGCCAGCAGTTTGAGTCAGGGAACTGGCTACACCTTC. It yields the protein CASSLSQGTGYTF.